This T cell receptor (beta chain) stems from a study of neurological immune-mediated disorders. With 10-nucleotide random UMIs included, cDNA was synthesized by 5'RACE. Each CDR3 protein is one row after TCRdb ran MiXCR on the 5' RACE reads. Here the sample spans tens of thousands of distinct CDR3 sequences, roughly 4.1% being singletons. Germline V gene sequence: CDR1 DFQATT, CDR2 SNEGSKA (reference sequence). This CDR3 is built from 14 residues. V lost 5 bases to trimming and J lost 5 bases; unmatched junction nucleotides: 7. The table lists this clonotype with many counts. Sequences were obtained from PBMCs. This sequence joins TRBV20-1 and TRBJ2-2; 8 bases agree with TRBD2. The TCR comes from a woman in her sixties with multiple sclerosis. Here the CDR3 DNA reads TGCAGTGCTGCGGGGGTAGCGGGGACCGGGGAGCTGTTTTTT. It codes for CSAAGVAGTGELFF.